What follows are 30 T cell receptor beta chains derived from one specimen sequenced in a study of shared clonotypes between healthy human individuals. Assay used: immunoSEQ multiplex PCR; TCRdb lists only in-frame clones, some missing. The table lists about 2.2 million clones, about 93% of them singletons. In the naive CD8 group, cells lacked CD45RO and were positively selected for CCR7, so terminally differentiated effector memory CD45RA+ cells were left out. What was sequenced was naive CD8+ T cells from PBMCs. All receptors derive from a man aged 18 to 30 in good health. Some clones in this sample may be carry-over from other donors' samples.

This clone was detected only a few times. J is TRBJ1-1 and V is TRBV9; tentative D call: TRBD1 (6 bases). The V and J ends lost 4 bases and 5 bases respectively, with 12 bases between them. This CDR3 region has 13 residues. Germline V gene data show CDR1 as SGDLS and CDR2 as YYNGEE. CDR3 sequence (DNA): TGTGCCAGCAGCCTAGCAGGGGTTACTGAAGCTTTCTTT. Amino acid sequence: CASSLAGVTEAFF.

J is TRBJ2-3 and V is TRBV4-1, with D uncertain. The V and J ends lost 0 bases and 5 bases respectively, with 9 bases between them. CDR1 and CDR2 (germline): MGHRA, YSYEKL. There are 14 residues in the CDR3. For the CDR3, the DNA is TGCGCCAGCAGCCAAGATGATACGGAAGATACGCAGTATTTT. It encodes CASSQDDTEDTQYF.

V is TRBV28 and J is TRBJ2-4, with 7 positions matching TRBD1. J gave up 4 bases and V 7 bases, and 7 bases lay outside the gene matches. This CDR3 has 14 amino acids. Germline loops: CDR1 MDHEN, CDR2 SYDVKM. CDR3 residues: CASTTGQRKNIQYF. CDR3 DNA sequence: TGTGCCAGCACCACGGGACAGAGAAAAAACATTCAGTACTTC.

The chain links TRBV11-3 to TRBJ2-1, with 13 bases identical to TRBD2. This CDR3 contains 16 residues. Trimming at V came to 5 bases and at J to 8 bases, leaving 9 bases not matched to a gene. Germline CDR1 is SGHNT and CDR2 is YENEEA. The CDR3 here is CASSLWTSGRGDEQFF. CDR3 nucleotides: TGTGCCAGCAGCCTATGGACTAGCGGGAGAGGCGATGAGCAGTTCTTC.

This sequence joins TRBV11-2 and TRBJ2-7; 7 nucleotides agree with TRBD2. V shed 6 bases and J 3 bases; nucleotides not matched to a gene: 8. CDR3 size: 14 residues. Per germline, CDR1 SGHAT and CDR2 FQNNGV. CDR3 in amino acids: CASRPGGWGYEQYF. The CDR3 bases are TGTGCCAGCAGACCGGGGGGATGGGGCTACGAGCAGTACTTC.

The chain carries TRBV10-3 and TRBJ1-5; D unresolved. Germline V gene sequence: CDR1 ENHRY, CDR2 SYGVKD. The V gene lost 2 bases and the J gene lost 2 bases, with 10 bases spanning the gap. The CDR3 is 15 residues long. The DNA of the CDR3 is TGTGCCATCAGTGAGATGAGTGGGCGCAATCAGCCCCAGCATTTT. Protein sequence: CAISEMSGRNQPQHF.

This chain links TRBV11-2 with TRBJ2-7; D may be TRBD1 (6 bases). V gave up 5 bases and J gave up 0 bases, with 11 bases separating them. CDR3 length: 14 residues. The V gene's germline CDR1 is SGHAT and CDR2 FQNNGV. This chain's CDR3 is CASSDRDTSYEQYF. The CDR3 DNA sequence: TGTGCCAGCAGCGACCGGGACACCTCCTACGAGCAGTACTTC.

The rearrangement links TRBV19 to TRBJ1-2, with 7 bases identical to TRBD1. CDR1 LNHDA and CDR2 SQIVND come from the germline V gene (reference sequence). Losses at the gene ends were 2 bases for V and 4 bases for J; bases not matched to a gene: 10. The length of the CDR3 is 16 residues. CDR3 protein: CASSITPVDRVYGYTF. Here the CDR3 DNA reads TGTGCCAGTAGTATAACCCCGGTTGACAGGGTCTATGGCTACACCTTC.

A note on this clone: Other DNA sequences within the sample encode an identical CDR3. The CDR3 nucleotides read TGTGCCAGCAGCTTAGGGTCTGCCGGGGAGCTGTTTTTT. It translates to CASSLGSAGELFF. The chain is built from TRBV7-6 and TRBJ2-2; D gene uncertain. The CDR3 contains 13 residues. V was shortened by 1 base and J by 6 bases, with 6 bases between the two germline ends. Germline assignment: CDR1 SGHVS and CDR2 FNYEAQ.

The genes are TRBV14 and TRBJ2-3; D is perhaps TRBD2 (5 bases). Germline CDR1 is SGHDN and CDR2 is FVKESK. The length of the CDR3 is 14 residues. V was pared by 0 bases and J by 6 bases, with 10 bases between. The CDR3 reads CASSQEVWEDTQYF. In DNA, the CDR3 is TGTGCCAGCAGCCAAGAGGTGTGGGAGGATACGCAGTATTTT.

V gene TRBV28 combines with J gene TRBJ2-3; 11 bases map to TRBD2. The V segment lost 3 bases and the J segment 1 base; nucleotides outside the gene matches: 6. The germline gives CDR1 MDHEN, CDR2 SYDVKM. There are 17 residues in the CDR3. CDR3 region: CASSFSTSGSRTDTQYF. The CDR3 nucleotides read TGTGCCAGCAGTTTCTCAACTAGCGGGAGTCGCACAGATACGCAGTATTTT.

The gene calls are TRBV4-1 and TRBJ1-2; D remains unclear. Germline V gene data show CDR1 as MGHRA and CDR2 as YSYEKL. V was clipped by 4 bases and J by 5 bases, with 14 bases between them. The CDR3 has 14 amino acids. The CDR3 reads CASSLYLGPYGYTF. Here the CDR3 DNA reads TGCGCCAGCAGCCTCTATTTAGGGCCTTATGGCTACACCTTC.

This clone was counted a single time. The CDR3 loop is CASSIEGRDEQFF. The CDR3 nucleotides read TGTGCCAGTAGTATAGAGGGGCGAGATGAGCAGTTCTTC. The rearrangement uses TRBV19 and TRBJ2-1; tentative D call: TRBD1 (5 bases). This CDR3 has 13 residues. The V end was cut by 0 bases, the J end by 8 bases, with 8 bases between. From germline, CDR1 is LNHDA and CDR2 SQIVND (reference sequence).

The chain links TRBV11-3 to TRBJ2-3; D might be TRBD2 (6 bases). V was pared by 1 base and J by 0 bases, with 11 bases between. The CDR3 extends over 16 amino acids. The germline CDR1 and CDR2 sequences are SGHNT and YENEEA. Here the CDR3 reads CASSLGSSGSTDTQYF. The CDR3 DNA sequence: TGTGCCAGCAGCTTAGGCAGTAGCGGAAGCACAGATACGCAGTATTTT.

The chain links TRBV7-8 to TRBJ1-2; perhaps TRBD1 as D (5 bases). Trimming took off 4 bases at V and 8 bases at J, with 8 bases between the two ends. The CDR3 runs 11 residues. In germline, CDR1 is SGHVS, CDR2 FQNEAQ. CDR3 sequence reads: CASSSGTGYTF. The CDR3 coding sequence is TGTGCCAGCAGCTCCGGGACCGGCTACACCTTC.

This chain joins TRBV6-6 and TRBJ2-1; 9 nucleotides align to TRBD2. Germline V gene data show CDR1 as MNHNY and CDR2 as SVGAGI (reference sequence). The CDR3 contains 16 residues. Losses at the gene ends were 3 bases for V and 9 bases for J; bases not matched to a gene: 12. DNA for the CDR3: TGTGCCAGCAGTTATGAGGCGGGAGGGCCCTCGGGTGAGCAGTTCTTC. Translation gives CASSYEAGGPSGEQFF.

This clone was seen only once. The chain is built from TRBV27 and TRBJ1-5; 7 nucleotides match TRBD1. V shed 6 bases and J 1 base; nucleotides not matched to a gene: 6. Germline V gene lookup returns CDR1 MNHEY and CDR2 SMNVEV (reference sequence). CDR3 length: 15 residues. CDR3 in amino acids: CASRLQGRSNQPQHF. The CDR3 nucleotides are TGTGCCAGCAGACTACAGGGGAGAAGCAATCAGCCCCAGCATTTT.

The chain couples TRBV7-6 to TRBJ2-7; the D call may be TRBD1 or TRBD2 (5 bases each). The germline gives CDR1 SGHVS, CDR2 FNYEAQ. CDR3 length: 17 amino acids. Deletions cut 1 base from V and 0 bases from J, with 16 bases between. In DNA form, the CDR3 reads TGTGCCAGCAGCTTAGATCGGTGGGGACCAAGCTCCTACGAGCAGTACTTC. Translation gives CASSLDRWGPSSYEQYF.

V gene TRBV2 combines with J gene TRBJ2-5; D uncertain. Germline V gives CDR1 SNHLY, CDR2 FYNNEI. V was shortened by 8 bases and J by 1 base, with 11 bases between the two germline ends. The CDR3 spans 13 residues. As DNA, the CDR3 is TGTGCCAGCGAAGGCCAGATCCAAGAGACCCAGTACTTC. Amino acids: CASEGQIQETQYF.

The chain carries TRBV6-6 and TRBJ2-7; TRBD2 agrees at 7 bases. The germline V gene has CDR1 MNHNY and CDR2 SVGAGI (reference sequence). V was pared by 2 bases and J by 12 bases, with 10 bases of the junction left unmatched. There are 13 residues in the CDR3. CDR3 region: CASSYLKSGGRYF. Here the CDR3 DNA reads TGTGCCAGCAGTTACCTGAAGTCGGGAGGACGGTACTTC.

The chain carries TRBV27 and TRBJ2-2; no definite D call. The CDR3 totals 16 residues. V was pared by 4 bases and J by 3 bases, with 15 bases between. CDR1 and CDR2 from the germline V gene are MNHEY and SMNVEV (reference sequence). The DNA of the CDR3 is TGTGCCAGCAGTTCCCCCGCCGGTGCATACACCGGGGAGCTGTTTTTT. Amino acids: CASSSPAGAYTGELFF.

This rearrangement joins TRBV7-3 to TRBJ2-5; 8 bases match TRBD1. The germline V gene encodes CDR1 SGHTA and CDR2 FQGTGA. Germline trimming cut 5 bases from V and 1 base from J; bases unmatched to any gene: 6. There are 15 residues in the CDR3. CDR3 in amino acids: CASSPKGQAQETQYF. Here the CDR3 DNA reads TGTGCCAGCAGCCCAAAGGGACAGGCCCAAGAGACCCAGTACTTC.

CDR3 sequence (DNA): TGTGCCAGCAGCGTAGGGGGGAGACCCCACGAGCAGTACTTC. The encoded protein is CASSVGGRPHEQYF. J is TRBJ2-7 and V is TRBV9, with D tentatively TRBD1 or TRBD2 (5 bases each). V gave up 0 bases and J gave up 5 bases, with 12 bases separating them. The CDR3 spans 14 residues. Germline-derived CDR1 and CDR2 are SGDLS and YYNGEE. Full variable domain (outside the CDR3, taken from reference TRBV9 and TRBJ2-7): DSGVTQTPKHLITATGQRVTLRCSPRSGDLSVYWYQQSLDQGLQFLIQYYNGEERAKGNILERFSAQQFPDLHSELNLSSLELGDSALYFCASSVGGRPHEQYFGPGTRLTVT.

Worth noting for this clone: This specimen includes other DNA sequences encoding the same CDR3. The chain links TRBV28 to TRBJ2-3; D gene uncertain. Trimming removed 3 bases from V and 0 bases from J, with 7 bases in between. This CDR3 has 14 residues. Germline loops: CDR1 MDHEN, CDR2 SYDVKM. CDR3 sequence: CASSFPSSTDTQYF. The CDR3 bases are TGTGCCAGCAGTTTTCCTTCTAGCACAGATACGCAGTATTTT.

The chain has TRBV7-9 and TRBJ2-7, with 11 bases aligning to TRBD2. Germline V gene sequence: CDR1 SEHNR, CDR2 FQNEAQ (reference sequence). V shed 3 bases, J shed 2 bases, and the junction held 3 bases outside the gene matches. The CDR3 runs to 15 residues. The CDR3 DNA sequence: TGTGCCAGCAGCTTCACTAGCGGGAGCGCCTACGAGCAGTACTTC. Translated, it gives CASSFTSGSAYEQYF.

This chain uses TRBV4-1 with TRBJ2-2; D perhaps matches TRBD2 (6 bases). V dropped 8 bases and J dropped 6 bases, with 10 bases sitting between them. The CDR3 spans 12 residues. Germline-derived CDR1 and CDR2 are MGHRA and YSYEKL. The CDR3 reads CASLTGAGELFF. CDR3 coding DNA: TGCGCCAGCTTAACGGGGGCCGGGGAGCTGTTTTTT.

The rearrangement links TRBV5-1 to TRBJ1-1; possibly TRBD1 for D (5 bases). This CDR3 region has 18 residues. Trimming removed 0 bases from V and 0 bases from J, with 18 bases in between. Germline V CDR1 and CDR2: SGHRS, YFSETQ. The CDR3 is CASSLVTGASRMNTEAFF. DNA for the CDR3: TGCGCCAGCAGCTTGGTTACAGGAGCCAGCCGCATGAACACTGAAGCTTTCTTT.

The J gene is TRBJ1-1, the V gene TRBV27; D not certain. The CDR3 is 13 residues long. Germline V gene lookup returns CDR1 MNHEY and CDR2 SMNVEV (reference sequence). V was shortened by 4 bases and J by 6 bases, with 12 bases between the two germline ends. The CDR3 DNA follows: TGTGCCAGCAGTTATACGGCCCGGGCTGAAGCTTTCTTT. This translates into CASSYTARAEAFF.

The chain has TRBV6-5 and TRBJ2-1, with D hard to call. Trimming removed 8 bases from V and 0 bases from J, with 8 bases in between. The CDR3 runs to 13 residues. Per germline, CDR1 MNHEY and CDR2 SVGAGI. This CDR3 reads CASGVSSYNEQFF. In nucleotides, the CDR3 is TGTGCCAGCGGGGTTAGCTCCTACAATGAGCAGTTCTTC.

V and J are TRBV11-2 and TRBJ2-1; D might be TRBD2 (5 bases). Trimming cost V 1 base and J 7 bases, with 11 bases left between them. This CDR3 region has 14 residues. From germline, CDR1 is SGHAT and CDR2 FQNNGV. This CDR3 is CASSLGGAMNEQFF. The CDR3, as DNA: TGTGCCAGCAGCTTAGGGGGAGCTATGAATGAGCAGTTCTTC.